The text below deals with one T cell receptor beta chain. The data originate from a study of blood T cell repertoires in COVID-19. For the study at large: T cells, B-cell-depleted T cells, or PBMCs provided the cDNA or gDNA that served as material.

Categorization into cohorts depended on clinical history that participants reported. Between the trimmed V and J ends, which lost 3 bases and 2 bases, there was a span of 13 bases. The CDR3 runs to 15 residues. Germline V CDR1 and CDR2: KGHSH, LQKENI. Authors' analysis steps: Estimation of nucleated cell counts was performed using reference gene primer amplification. Profiled with immunoSEQ multiplex PCR; TCRdb holds only in-frame clones, not every one. V and J calls and clone size follow that table, whereas D and trimming were derived from the DNA. The sample contains approximately 210,000 clones, approximately 81% of which appear only once.

This TCR was recovered from a woman between 45 and 60 years old with acute COVID-19. Source material: PBMCs or T cells enriched from blood (not recorded which). The chain couples TRBV18 to TRBJ1-2; weak D call: TRBD1 (6 bases). CDR3 bases: TGTGCCAGCTCACCGGGGGCCGGGGAAAACTATGGCTACACCTTC. Its protein product is CASSPGAGENYGYTF.